This TCR beta chain was identified in a study of PD-1 blockade in mismatch repair-deficient tumors. This table comes from immunoSEQ multiplex PCR, and its TCRdb copy is limited to in-frame clones, with some not included. The sample has under 20,000 clones, 82% seen once. TCR sequencing covered a few patients who responded to pembrolizumab. This CDR3 is 15 amino acids long. V gave up 0 bases and J gave up 4 bases; unmatched junction bases: 5. Germline CDR1 reads MNHEY; CDR2 reads SMNVEV (reference sequence). V gene TRBV27 combines with J gene TRBJ1-2; TRBD1 aligns across 7 bases. The sequenced sample was PBMCs, obtained 52 weeks after starting pembrolizumab. This clonotype was sampled from an adult with mismatch repair-deficient cancer. The CDR3, as DNA: TGTGCCAGCAGTTTATCGGGCAGGGGGTCCTATGGCTACACCTTC. Protein product: CASSLSGRGSYGYTF.